This T cell receptor beta chain was captured by sequencing in a study of T cell clonotyping in hematopoietic cell transplantation. Study conclusions and caveats: Pathologically expanded recipient clonotypes increased progressively from day 30 to day 180 as diversity fell.

This clone turned up a few times. As yet, its antigen is unknown. Generated by immunoSEQ multiplex PCR, the TCRdb table keeps only in-frame clones and is missing some. The table lists 5,500 to 9,000 clones, around nine tenths of them singletons. The CDR3 has 15 residues. The V gene's germline CDR1 is MNHEY and CDR2 SVGAGI. The V and J ends lost 7 bases and 5 bases respectively, with 20 bases between them. This rearrangement joins TRBV6-5 to TRBJ1-2; no clear D gene. The sequence was obtained from a male patient in his forties or fifties who had an allogeneic stem cell transplant from a related donor, so the T cells may come from the graft donor. Some clones in this sample may be carry-over from other donors' samples. The sequencing used PBMCs, collected 100 days after allogeneic stem cell transplant. In DNA, the CDR3 is TGTGCCAGCACCCTAAGCTCTGCAGCTCCTTATGGCTACACCTTC. Protein: CASTLSSAAPYGYTF.